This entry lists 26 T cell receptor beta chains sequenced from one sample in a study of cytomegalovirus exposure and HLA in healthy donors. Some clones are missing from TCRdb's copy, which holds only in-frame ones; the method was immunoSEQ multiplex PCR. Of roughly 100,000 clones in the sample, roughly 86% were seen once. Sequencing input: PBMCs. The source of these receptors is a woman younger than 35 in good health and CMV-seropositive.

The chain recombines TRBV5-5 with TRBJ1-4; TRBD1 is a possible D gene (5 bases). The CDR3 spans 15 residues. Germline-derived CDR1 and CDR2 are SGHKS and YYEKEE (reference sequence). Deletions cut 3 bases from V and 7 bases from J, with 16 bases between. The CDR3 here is CASSWRGGQGEKLFF. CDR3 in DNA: TGTGCCAGCAGCTGGAGGGGAGGCCAAGGTGAAAAACTGTTTTTT. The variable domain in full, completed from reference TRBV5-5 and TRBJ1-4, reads DAGVTQSPTHLIKTRGQQVTLRCSPISGHKSVSWYQQVLGQGPQFIFQYYEKEERGRGNFPDRFSARQFPNYSSELNVNALLLGDSALYLCASSWRGGQGEKLFFGSGTQLSVL.

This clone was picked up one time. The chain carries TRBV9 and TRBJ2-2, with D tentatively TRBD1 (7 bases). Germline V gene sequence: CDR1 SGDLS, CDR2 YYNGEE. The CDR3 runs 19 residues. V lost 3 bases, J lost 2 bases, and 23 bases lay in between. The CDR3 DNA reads TGTGCCAGCAGCGCCCTCGACGCGGGGACAGAGGTAAACACCGGGGAGCTGTTTTTT. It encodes CASSALDAGTEVNTGELFF.

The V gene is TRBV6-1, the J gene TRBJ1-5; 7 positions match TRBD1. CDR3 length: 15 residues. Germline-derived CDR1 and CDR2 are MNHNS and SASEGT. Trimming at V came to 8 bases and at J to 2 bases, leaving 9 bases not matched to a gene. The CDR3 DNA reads TGTGCCAGCTCTTTCAGACAGGGAGGCAATCAGCCCCAGCATTTT. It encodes CASSFRQGGNQPQHF.

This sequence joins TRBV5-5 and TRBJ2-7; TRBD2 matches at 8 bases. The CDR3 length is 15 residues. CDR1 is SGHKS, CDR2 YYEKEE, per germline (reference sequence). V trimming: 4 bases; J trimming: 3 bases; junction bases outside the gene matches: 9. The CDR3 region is CASSLIAGNYYEQYF. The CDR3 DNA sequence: TGTGCCAGCAGCCTAATAGCGGGAAACTACTACGAGCAGTACTTC.

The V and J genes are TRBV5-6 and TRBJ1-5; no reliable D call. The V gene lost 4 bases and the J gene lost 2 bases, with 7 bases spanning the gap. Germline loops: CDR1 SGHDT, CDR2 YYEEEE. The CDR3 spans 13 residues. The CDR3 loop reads CASSPGGNQPQHF. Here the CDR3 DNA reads TGTGCCAGCAGCCCGGGTGGCAATCAGCCCCAGCATTTT.

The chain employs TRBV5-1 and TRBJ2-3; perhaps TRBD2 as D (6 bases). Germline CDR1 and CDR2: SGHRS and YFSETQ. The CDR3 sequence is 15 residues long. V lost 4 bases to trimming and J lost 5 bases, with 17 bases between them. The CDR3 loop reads CASSPFGRTVDTQYF. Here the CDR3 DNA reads TGCGCCAGCAGCCCATTTGGGAGGACGGTAGATACGCAGTATTTT.

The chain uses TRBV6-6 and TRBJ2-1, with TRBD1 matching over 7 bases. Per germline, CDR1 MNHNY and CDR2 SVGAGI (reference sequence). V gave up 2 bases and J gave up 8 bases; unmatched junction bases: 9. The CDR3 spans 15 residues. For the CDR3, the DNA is TGTGCCAGCAGTTACGAGGGGGCGGCTTTGGATGAGCAGTTCTTC. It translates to CASSYEGAALDEQFF.

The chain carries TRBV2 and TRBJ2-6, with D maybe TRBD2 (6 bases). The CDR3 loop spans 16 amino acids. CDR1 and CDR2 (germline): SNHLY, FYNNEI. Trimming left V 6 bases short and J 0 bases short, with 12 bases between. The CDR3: CASRPGLGSGANVLTF. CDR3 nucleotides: TGTGCCAGCAGGCCGGGACTGGGCTCTGGGGCCAACGTCCTGACTTTC.

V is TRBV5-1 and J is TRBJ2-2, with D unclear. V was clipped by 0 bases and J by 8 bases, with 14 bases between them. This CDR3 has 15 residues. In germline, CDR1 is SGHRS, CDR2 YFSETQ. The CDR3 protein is CASSLARHPTGELFF. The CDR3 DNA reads TGCGCCAGCAGCTTGGCCCGCCACCCCACAGGGGAGCTGTTTTTT.

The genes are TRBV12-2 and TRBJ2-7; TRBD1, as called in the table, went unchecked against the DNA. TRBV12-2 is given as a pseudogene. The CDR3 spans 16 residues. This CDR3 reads CASRLEGTGGSYEQYF. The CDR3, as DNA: TGTGCAAGTCGCTTAGAGGGGACAGGGGGTTCCTACGAGCAGTACTTC.

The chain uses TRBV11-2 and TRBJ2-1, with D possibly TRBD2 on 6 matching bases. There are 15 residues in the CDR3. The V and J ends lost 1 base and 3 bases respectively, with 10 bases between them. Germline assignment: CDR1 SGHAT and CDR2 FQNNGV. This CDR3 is CASSLAGAVYNEQFF. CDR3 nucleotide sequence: TGTGCCAGCAGCTTAGCGGGAGCCGTCTACAATGAGCAGTTCTTC.

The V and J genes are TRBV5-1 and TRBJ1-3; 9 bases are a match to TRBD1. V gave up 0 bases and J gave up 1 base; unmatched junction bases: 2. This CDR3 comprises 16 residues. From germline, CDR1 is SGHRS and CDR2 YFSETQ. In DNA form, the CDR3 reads TGCGCCAGCAGCTTGGTACAGGGGGCTTCTGGAAACACCATATATTTT. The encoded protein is CASSLVQGASGNTIYF.

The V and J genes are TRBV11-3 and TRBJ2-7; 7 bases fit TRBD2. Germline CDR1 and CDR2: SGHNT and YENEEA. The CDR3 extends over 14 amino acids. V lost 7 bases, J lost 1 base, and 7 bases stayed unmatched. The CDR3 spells CASTPGLLSYEQYF. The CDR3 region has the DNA TGTGCCAGCACCCCGGGACTACTATCCTACGAGCAGTACTTC.

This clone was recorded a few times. Here the CDR3 DNA reads TGTGCCAGCAGTTTATCTCAGGGGGATGCTTTCTTT. This codes for CASSLSQGDAFF. The chain couples TRBV28 to TRBJ1-1, with 7 bases fitting TRBD1. This CDR3 comprises 12 residues. Unmatched junction bases numbered 4, after V lost 1 base and J lost 11 bases. The germline V gene has CDR1 MDHEN and CDR2 SYDVKM.

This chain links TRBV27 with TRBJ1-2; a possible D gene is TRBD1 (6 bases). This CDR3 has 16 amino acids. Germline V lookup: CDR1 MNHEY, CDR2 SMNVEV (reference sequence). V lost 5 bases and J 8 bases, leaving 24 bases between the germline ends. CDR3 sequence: CASSTTGMGAGGGYTF. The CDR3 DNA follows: TGTGCCAGCAGTACTACGGGGATGGGGGCGGGAGGAGGCTACACCTTC.

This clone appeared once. This chain's CDR3 is CASRLGTVGNTIYF. The CDR3 DNA follows: TGTGCCAGCAGGCTCGGGACAGTTGGAAACACCATATATTTT. The chain is built from TRBV6-5 and TRBJ1-3; TRBD1 agrees at 7 bases. CDR1 MNHEY and CDR2 SVGAGI come from the germline V gene. There are 14 residues in the CDR3. The ends lost 6 bases at V and 3 bases at J; junction bases unmatched: 5.

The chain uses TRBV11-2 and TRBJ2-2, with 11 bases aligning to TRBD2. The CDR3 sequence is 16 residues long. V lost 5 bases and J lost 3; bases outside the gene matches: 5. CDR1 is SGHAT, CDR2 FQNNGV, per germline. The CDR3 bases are TGTGCCAGCAGCAATAGCGGGAGGGCCTACACCGGGGAGCTGTTTTTT. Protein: CASSNSGRAYTGELFF. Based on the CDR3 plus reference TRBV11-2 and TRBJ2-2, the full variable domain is EAGVAQSPRYKIIEKRQSVAFWCNPISGHATLYWYQQILGQGPKLLIQFQNNGVVDDSQLPKDRFSAERLKGVDSTLKIQPAKLEDSAVYLCASSNSGRAYTGELFFGEGSRLTVL.

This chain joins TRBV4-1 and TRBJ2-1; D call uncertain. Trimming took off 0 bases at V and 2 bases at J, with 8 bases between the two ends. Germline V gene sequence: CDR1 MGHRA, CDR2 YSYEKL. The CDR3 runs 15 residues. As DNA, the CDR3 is TGCGCCAGCAGCCAAGATCTCGCGACCTACAATGAGCAGTTCTTC. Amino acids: CASSQDLATYNEQFF.

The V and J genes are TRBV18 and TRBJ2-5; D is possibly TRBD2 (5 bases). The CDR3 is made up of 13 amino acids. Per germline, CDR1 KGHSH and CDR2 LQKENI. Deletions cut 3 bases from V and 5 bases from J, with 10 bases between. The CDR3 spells CASSPGSDETQYF. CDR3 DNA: TGTGCCAGCTCACCTGGTAGCGACGAGACCCAGTACTTC.

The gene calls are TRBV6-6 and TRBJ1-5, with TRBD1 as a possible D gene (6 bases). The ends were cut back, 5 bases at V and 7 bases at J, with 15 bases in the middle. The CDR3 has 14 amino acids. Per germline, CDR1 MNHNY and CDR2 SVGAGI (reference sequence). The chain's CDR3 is CASSGQGIWQPQHF. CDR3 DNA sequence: TGTGCCAGCAGTGGGCAGGGGATATGGCAGCCCCAGCATTTT.

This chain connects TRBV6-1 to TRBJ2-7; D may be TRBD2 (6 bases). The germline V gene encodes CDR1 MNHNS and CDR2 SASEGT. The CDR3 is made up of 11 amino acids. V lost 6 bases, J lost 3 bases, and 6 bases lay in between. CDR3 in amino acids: CASRTSYEQYF. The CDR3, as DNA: TGTGCCAGCAGGACTAGCTACGAGCAGTACTTC.

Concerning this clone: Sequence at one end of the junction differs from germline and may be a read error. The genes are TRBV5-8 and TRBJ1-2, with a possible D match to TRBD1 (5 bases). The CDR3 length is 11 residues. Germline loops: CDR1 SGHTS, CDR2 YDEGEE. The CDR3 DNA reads TGTGCCAGCAGCCTCTCGGGACTCTTGGTCTTC. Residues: CASSLSGLLVF.

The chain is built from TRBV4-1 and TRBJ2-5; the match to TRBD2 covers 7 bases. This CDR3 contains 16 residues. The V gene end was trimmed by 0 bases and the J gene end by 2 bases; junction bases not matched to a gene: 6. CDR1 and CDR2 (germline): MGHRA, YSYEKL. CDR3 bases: TGCGCCAGCAGCCAAGAGCGGGGGAGTGGTCAAGAGACCCAGTACTTC. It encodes CASSQERGSGQETQYF.

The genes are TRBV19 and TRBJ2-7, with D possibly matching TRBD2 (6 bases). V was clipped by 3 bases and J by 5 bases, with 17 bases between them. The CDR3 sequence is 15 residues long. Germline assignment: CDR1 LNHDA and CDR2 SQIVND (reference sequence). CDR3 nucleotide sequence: TGTGCCAGTAGTATCAGGCGGGAACTTCTTGACGAGCAGTACTTC. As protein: CASSIRRELLDEQYF.

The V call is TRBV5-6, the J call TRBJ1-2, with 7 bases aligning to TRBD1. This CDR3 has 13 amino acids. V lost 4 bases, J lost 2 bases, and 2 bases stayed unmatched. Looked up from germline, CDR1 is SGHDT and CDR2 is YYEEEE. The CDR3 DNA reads TGTGCCAGCAGCAAACAGGGGAACTATGGCTACACCTTC. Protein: CASSKQGNYGYTF.

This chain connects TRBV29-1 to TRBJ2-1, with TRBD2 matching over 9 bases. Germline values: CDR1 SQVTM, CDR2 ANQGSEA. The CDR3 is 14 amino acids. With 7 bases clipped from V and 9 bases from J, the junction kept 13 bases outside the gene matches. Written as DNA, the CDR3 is TGCAGCGGATATCGTAGCGGGAGAGTTTTTGAGCAGTTCTTC. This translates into CSGYRSGRVFEQFF.